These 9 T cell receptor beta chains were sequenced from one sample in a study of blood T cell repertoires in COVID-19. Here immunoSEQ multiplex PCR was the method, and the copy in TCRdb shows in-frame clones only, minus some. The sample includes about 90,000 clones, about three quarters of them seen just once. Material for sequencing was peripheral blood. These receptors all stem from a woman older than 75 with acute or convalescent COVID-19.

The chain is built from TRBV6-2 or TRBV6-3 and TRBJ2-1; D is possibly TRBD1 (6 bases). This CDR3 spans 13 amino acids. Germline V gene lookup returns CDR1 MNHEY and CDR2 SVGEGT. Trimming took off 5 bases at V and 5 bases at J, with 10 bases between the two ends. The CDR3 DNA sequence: TGTGCCAGCAGTGGACAGCGAGACAATGAGCAGTTCTTC. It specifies CASSGQRDNEQFF.

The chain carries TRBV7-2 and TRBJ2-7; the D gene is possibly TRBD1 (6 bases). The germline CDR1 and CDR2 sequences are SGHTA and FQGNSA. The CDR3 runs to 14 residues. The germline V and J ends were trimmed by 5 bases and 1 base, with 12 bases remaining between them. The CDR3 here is CASSILGGSYEQYF. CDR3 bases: TGTGCCAGCAGCATCTTAGGGGGATCCTACGAGCAGTACTTC.

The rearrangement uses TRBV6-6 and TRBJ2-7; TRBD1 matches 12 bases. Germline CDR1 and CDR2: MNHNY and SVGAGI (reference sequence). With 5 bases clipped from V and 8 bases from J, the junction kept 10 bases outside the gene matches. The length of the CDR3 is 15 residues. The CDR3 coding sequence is TGTGCCAGCAGTGCTTCCGGGACAGGGGGCATGAAGCAGTACTTC. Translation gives CASSASGTGGMKQYF.

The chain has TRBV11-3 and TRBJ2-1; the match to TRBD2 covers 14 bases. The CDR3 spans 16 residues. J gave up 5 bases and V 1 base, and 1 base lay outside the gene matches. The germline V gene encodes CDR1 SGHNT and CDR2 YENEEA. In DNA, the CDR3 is TGTGCCAGCAGCTTAGGGACTAGCGGGGGGCACAATGAGCAGTTCTTC. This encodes CASSLGTSGGHNEQFF. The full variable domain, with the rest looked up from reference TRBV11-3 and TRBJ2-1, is EAGVVQSPRYKIIEKKQPVAFWCNPISGHNTLYWYLQNLGQGPELLIRYENEEAVDDSQLPKDRFSAERLKGVDSTLKIQPAELGDSAVYLCASSLGTSGGHNEQFFGPGTRLTVL.

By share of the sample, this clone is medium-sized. CDR3 region: CATSRFEANYGYTF. In DNA, the CDR3 is TGTGCCACCAGCAGATTCGAGGCTAACTATGGCTACACCTTC. V gene TRBV15 combines with J gene TRBJ1-2, with D unresolved. The CDR3 runs to 14 residues. Trimming left V 2 bases short and J 0 bases short, with 7 bases between. Germline CDR1 reads LNHNV; CDR2 reads YYDKDF (reference sequence).

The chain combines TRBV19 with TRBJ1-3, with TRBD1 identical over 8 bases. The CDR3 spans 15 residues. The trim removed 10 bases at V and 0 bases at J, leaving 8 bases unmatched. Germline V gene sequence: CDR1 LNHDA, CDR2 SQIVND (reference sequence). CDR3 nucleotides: TGTGCCACAGACCAGGGGGCTAACTCTGGAAACACCATATATTTT. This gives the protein CATDQGANSGNTIYF.

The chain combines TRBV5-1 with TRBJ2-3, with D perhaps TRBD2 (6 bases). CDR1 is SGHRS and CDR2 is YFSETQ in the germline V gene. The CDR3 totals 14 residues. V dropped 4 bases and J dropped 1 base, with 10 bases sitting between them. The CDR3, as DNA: TGCGCCAGCAGCCTGGGACTGCGCACAGATACGCAGTATTTT. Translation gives CASSLGLRTDTQYF. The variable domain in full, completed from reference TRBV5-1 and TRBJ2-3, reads KAGVTQTPRYLIKTRGQQVTLSCSPISGHRSVSWYQQTPGQGLQFLFEYFSETQRNKGNFPGRFSGRQFSNSRSEMNVSTLELGDSALYLCASSLGLRTDTQYFGPGTRLTVL.

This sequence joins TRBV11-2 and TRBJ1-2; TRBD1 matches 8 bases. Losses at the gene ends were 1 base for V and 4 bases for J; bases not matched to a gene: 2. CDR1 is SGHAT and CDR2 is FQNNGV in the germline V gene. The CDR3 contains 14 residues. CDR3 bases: TGTGCCAGCAGCTTAGGACAGGGGATCTATGGCTACACCTTC. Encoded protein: CASSLGQGIYGYTF.

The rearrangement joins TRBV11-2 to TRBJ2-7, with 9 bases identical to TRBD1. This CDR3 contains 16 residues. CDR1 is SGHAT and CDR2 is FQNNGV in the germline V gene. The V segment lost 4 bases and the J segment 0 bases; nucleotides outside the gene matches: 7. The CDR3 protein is CASSSQPGQGSYEQYF. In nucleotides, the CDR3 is TGTGCCAGCAGCTCCCAACCGGGACAGGGCTCCTACGAGCAGTACTTC.